These T cell receptor beta chains were read from a single sample in a study of spatial heterogeneity in lung cancer. TCRdb recomputed calls from the 5' RACE reads with MiXCR, one row per CDR3 protein. The sample consists of 60,000 to 90,000 distinct CDR3 sequences, less than 15% of them appearing once. The source was PBMCs, collected at surgery. The receptors derive from a male donor with early-stage non-small cell lung cancer. Each CDR3 is given with its conserved first and last residue. D genes are given only for firm matches. Clone size is given for some rows only: seen once, a few or many times, or a class if the clone is expanded.

clone_size	v_call	j_call	d_call	cdr3_nt	cdr3_aa
few	TRBV5-1	TRBJ2-6	NA	TGCGCCAGCAGAGCGTTCCTCTCTGGGGCCAACGTCCTGACTTTC	CASRAFLSGANVLTF
many	TRBV28	TRBJ2-7	NA	TGTGCCAGCGGGGGACTCTCCTACGAGCAGTACTTC	CASGGLSYEQYF
NA	TRBV5-4	TRBJ2-7	TRBD1	TGTGCCAGCAGCCTACAGGGGGCGGCCTACGAGCAGTACTTC	CASSLQGAAYEQYF
few	TRBV7-9	TRBJ1-1	NA	TGTGCCAGCAGCTTAGCGGAGACTAACACTGAAGCTTTCTTT	CASSLAETNTEAFF
many	TRBV27	TRBJ2-1	NA	TGTGCCAGCAAGTGGGAGAGTTCCAATGAGCAGTTCTTC	CASKWESSNEQFF
few	TRBV10-3	TRBJ2-2	NA	TGTGCCATCAGGGACTCGGGAGAAAAGAACACCGGGGAGCTGTTTTTT	CAIRDSGEKNTGELFF
NA	TRBV5-1	TRBJ2-1	NA	TGCGCCAGCAGCCCGGACTTAATCTCCTACAATGAGCAGTTCTTC	CASSPDLISYNEQFF
NA	TRBV6-6	TRBJ2-2	NA	TGTGCCAGCAGCCCCAACACCGGGGAGCTGTTTTTT	CASSPNTGELFF
NA	TRBV7-2	TRBJ2-1	NA	TGTGCCACCCGCCGGATTGGAGGCCTATCTAACAATGAGCAGTTCTTC	CATRRIGGLSNNEQFF
NA	TRBV7-9	TRBJ1-1	NA	TGTGCCAGCAGCTTACTACGAGATGAAGCTTTCTTT	CASSLLRDEAFF
NA	TRBV5-1	TRBJ2-1	TRBD1	TGCGCCAGCACCCCGAGTCCAGGGGGCTCTTACAATGAGCAGTTCTTC	CASTPSPGGSYNEQFF
many	TRBV3-1	TRBJ2-1	TRBD2	TGTGCCAGCAGCCTTGCCGGGACTAGCGGGTCGGAGCAGTTCTTC	CASSLAGTSGSEQFF
NA	TRBV3-1	TRBJ2-7	NA	TGTGCCAGCAGCCAAGAGGCGGATACCCACGAGCAGTACTTC	CASSQEADTHEQYF
many	TRBV7-9	TRBJ2-6	NA	TGTGCCTGCCCAACCTCTGGGGCCAACGTCCTGACTTTC	CACPTSGANVLTF
NA	TRBV9	TRBJ2-3	NA	TGTGCCAGCAGCGTAGGGGTTGAGTGGACAGATACGCAGTATTTT	CASSVGVEWTDTQYF
NA	TRBV9	TRBJ2-1	TRBD2	TGTGCCAGCAGCCCCCTTGCGGCGGGAGGCTACAATGAGCAGTTCTTC	CASSPLAAGGYNEQFF
many	TRBV28	TRBJ2-7	NA	TGTGCCAGCAGCCCCCCCACCCTCTACGAGCAGTACTTC	CASSPPTLYEQYF
NA	TRBV6-6	TRBJ1-6	NA	TGTGCCAGCAGCCATCCCGGGGTAGTGTCACCCCTCCACTTT	CASSHPGVVSPLHF
NA	TRBV28	TRBJ1-2	NA	TGTGCCAGCATTGGAGGGGCGCATCCCTATGGCTACACCTTC	CASIGGAHPYGYTF
NA	TRBV29-1	TRBJ1-1	NA	TGCAGCGTTCGACCTGGGGGCACTGAAGCTTTCTTT	CSVRPGGTEAFF
NA	TRBV11-3	TRBJ2-1	NA	TGTGCCAGCAGCCCCTACCAGAGCTCCTACAATGAGCAGTTCTTC	CASSPYQSSYNEQFF
few	TRBV5-1	TRBJ2-2	TRBD1	TGCGCCAGCAGCTTGGCACAGGGGTACACCGGGGAGCTGTTTTTT	CASSLAQGYTGELFF
few	TRBV2	TRBJ1-6	TRBD1	TGTGCCAGCTCCGGGACAGGGGCCTATAATTCACCCCTCCACTTT	CASSGTGAYNSPLHF
many	TRBV6-2/TRBV6-3	TRBJ2-5	NA	TGTGCCACCGGCACAGAGACCCAGTACTTC	CATGTETQYF
few	TRBV20-1	TRBJ2-1	NA	TGCAGTGCGACGGACAGAACTTACAATGAGCAGTTCTTC	CSATDRTYNEQFF
NA	TRBV7-2	TRBJ1-5	NA	TGTGCCAGCAGCTTAGTCCATAAACAGGGTCAGCCCCAGCATTTT	CASSLVHKQGQPQHF
NA	TRBV27	TRBJ1-2	NA	TGTGCCAGCACCAAAAGCGGGGGAGGTGGCTACACCTTC	CASTKSGGGGYTF
few	TRBV12-3/TRBV12-4	TRBJ1-5	NA	TGTGCCAGCAGTTTATCCGGGCAGGTGGCGTCCGGTCAGCCCCAGCATTTT	CASSLSGQVASGQPQHF
few	TRBV7-9	TRBJ2-3	NA	TGTGCCAGCAGCTATCCGGCGGGACTGGACACAGATACGCAGTATTTT	CASSYPAGLDTDTQYF
NA	TRBV5-1	TRBJ2-5	NA	TGCGCCAGCAGCTTCTTCGGACAGCAAGAGACCCAGTACTTC	CASSFFGQQETQYF
few	TRBV7-9	TRBJ2-7	NA	TGTGCCAGCAGTGCGACAGGCTACGAGCAGTACTTC	CASSATGYEQYF
NA	TRBV15	TRBJ2-1	TRBD2	TGTGCCACCAGCAGAGGGACTAGCGGCGCTTTCGGAGAGCAGTTCTTC	CATSRGTSGAFGEQFF
few	TRBV18	TRBJ2-1	NA	TGTGCCAGCTCACCACTTAGCCAGGGTTCGGAGCAGTTCTTC	CASSPLSQGSEQFF
few	TRBV20-1	TRBJ1-2	NA	TGCAGTGCTAGAGATCTCACAGGGACGTACTATGGCTACACCTTC	CSARDLTGTYYGYTF
few	TRBV7-8	TRBJ2-5	NA	TGTGCCAGCAGCTCCAACATTCCAGAGACCCAGTACTTC	CASSSNIPETQYF
NA	TRBV12-3/TRBV12-4	TRBJ2-3	NA	TGTGCCAGCAGCCTCCTGTCTCCGCGCATAGATACGCAGTATTTT	CASSLLSPRIDTQYF
NA	TRBV4-1	TRBJ2-3	TRBD2	TGCGCCAGCAGCCAGGCTCTAGCGGCGAGCACAGATACGCAGTATTTT	CASSQALAASTDTQYF
NA	TRBV6-5	TRBJ2-1	TRBD1	TGTGCCAGCAGTTACTCCCGGACAGGGATCCCCAACAATGAGCAGTTCTTC	CASSYSRTGIPNNEQFF
few	TRBV29-1	TRBJ1-2	NA	TGCAGCGGCGTACAGGAGGGAGCCCATGGCTACACCTTC	CSGVQEGAHGYTF
few	TRBV10-2	TRBJ1-4	TRBD1	TGCGCCAGCAAAACAGGGGGCGCGGCTAATGAAAAACTGTTTTTT	CASKTGGAANEKLFF
many	TRBV27	TRBJ2-1	TRBD1	TGTGCCAGCAGTTTAGCATCCGGGACAGGGCCGTTCTTC	CASSLASGTGPFF
NA	TRBV5-5	TRBJ1-1	NA	TGTGCCAGCAGCTTTGCCAGAGCGAACACTGAAGCTTTCTTT	CASSFARANTEAFF
NA	TRBV27	TRBJ1-2	NA	TGTGCCAGCAGTTTATATGGCGAAGGCTATGGCTACACCTTC	CASSLYGEGYGYTF